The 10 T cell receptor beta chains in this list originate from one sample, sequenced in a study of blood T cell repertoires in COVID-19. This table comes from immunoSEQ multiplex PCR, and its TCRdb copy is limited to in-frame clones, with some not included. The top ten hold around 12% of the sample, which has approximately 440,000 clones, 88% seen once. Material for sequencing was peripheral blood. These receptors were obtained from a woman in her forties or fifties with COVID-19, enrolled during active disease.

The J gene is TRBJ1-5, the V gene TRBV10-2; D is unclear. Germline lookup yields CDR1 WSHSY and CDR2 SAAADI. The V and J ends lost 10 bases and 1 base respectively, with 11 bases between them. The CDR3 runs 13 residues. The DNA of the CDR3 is TGCGCCACCCTAGAAGGAAGCAATCAGCCCCAGCATTTT. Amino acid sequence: CATLEGSNQPQHF.

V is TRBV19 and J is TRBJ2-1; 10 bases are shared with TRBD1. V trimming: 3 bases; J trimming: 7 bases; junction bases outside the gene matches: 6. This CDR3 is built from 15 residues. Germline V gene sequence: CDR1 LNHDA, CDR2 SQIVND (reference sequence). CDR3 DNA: TGTGCCAGTAGTATGACAGGGGGCGCCAGAAATGAGCAGTTCTTC. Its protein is CASSMTGGARNEQFF. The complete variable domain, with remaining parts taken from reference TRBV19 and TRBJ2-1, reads DGGITQSPKYLFRKEGQNVTLSCEQNLNHDAMYWYRQDPGQGLRLIYYSQIVNDFQKGDIAEGYSVSREKKESFPLTVTSAQKNPTAFYLCASSMTGGARNEQFFGPGTRLTVL.

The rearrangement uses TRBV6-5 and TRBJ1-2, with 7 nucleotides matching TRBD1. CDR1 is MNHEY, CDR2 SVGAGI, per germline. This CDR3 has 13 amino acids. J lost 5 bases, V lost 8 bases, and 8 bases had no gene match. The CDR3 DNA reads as TGTGCCAGCGCGTTCGACAGGGCGTATGGCTACACCTTC. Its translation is CASAFDRAYGYTF.

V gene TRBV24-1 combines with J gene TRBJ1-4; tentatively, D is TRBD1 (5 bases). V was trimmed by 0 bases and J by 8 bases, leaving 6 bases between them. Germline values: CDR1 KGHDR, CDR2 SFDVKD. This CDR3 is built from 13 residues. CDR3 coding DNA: TGTGCCACCAGTGATTTGCGGGGGGAAAAACTGTTTTTT. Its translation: CATSDLRGEKLFF.

In nucleotides, the CDR3 is TGTGCCAGCAGCTTTTCAGGTTACGAGCAGTACTTC. Its translation is CASSFSGYEQYF. This chain links TRBV11-2 with TRBJ2-7, with D uncertain. Germline CDR1 is SGHAT and CDR2 is FQNNGV. V was trimmed by 3 bases and J by 4 bases, leaving 7 bases between them. This CDR3 region has 12 residues.

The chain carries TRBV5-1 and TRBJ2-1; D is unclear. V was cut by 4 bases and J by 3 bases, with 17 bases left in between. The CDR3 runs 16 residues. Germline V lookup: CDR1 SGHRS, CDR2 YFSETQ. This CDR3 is CASSVSGATNYNEQFF. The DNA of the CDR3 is TGCGCCAGCAGCGTGTCGGGTGCTACCAACTACAATGAGCAGTTCTTC.

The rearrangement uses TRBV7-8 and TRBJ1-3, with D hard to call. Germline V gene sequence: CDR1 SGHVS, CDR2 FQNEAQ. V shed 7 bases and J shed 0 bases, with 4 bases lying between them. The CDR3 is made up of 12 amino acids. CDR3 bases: TGTGCCAGCAAGAGCTCTGGAAACACCATATATTTT. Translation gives CASKSSGNTIYF. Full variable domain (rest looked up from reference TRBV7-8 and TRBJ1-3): GAGVSQSPRYKVAKRGQDVALRCDPISGHVSLFWYQQALGQGPEFLTYFQNEAQLDKSGLPSDRFFAERPEGSVSTLKIQRTQQEDSAVYLCASKSSGNTIYFGEGSWLTVV.

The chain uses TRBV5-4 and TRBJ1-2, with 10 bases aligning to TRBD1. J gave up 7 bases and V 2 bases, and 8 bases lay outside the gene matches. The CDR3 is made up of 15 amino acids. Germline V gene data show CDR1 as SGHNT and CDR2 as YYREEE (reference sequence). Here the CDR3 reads CASSLIGTGVIGYTF. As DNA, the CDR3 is TGTGCCAGCAGCTTAATCGGGACAGGGGTAATTGGCTACACCTTC.

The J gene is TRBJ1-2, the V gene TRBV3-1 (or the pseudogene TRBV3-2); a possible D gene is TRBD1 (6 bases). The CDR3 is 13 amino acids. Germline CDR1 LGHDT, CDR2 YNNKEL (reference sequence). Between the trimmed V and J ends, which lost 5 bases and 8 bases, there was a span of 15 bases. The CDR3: CASSKGRDKGYTF. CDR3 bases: TGTGCCAGCAGCAAAGGCAGGGACAAGGGCTACACCTTC.

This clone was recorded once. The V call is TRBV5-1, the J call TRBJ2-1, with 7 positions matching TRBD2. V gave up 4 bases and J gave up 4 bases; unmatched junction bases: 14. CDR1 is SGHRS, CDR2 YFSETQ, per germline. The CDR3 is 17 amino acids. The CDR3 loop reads CASSLVFGGSLYNEQFF. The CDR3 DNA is TGCGCCAGCAGCCTTGTGTTTGGCGGGAGCTTATACAATGAGCAGTTCTTC.